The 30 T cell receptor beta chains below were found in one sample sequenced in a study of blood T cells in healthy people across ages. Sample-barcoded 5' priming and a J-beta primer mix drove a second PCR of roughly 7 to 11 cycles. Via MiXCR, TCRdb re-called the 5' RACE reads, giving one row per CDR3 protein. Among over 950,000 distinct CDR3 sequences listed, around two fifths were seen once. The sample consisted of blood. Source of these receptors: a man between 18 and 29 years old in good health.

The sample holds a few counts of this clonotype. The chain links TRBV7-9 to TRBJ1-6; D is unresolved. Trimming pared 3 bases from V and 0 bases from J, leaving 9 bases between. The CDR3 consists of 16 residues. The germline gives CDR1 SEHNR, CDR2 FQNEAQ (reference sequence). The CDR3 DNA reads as TGTGCCAGCAGCTTGACGGAATCCTCCTATAATTCACCCCTCCACTTT. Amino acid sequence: CASSLTESSYNSPLHF.

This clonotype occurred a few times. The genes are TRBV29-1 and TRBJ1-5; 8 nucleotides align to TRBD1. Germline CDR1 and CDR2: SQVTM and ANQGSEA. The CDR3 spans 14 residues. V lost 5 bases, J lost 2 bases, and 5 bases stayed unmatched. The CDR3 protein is CSVSQGDGNQPQHF. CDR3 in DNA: TGCAGCGTTTCACAGGGGGACGGCAATCAGCCCCAGCATTTT.

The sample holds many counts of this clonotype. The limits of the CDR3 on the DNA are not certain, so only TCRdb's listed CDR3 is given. CDR3 sequence reads: CASILGLARNEQFF. The chain joins TRBV13 to TRBJ2-1; whether TRBD2, the table's D call, matches the DNA was not checked. 14 amino acids form the CDR3, both terminal residues included. CDR1 is PRHDT, CDR2 FYEKMQ, per germline (reference sequence).

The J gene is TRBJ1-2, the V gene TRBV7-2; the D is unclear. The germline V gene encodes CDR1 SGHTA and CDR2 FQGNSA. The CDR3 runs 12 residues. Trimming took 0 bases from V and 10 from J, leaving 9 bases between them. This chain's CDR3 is CASSLALGNYTF. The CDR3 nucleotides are TGTGCCAGCAGCTTAGCCCTGGGGAACTACACCTTC.

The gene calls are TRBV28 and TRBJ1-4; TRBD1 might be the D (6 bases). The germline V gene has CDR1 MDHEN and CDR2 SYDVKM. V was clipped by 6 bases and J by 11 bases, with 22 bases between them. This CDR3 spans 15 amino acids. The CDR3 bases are TGTGCCAGCAGCTTTTCCCCTTCTAGGGGGGAGAAACTGTTTTTT. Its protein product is CASSFSPSRGEKLFF. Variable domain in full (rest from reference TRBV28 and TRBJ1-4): DVKVTQSSRYLVKRTGEKVFLECVQDMDHENMFWYRQDPGLGLRLIYFSYDVKMKEKGDIPEGYSVSREKKERFSLILESASTNQTSMYLCASSFSPSRGEKLFFGSGTQLSVL.

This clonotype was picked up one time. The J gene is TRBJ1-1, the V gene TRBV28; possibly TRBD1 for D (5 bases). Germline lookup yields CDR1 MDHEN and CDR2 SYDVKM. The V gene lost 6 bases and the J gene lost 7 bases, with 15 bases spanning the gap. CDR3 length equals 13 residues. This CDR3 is CASSFPGAGEAFF. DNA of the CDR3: TGTGCCAGCAGCTTCCCTGGGGCAGGTGAAGCTTTCTTT.

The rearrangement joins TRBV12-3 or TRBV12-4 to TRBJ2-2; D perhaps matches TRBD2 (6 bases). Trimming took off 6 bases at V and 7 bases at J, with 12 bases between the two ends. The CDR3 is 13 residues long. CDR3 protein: CASRFGGIGELFF. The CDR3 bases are TGTGCCAGCAGGTTCGGGGGTATCGGGGAGCTGTTTTTT.

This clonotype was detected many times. In DNA, the CDR3 is TGCGCCAGCAGCCCCACGCCGGGGGGAATCACAGATACGCAGTATTTT. It codes for CASSPTPGGITDTQYF. This chain uses TRBV4-3 with TRBJ2-3; 7 bases align to TRBD2. CDR1 is LGHNA, CDR2 YSLEER, per germline. The junction had 9 bases not matched to a gene; V was cut back by 4 bases and J by 2 bases. The CDR3 length is 16 residues.

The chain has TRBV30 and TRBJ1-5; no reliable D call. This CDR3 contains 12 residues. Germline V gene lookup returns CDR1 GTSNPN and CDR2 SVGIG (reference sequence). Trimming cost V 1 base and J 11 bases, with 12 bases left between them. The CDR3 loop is CAWSATGETQHF. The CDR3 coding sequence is TGTGCCTGGAGTGCCACGGGCGAGACCCAGCATTTT.

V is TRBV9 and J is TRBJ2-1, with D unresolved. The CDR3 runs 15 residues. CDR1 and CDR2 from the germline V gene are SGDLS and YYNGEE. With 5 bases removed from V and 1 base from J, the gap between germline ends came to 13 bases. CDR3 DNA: TGTGCCAGCAGTGTCGATCGTTCGTCCTACAATGAGCAGTTCTTC. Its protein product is CASSVDRSSYNEQFF.

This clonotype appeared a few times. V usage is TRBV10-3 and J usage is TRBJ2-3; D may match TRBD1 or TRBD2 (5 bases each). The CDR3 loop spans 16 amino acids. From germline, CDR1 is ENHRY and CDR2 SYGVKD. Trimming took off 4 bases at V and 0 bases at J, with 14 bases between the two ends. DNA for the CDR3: TGTGCCATCAGTGGAGGGGAGAGTTTGAGCACAGATACGCAGTATTTT. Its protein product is CAISGGESLSTDTQYF.

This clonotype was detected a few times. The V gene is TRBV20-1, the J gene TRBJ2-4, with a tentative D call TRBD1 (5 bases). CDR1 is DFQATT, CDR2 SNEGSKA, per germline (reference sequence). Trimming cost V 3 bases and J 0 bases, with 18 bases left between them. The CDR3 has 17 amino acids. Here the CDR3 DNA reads TGCAGTGCTAGTCACTTGGGGCAGCTACTAGCCAAAAACATTCAGTACTTC. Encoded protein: CSASHLGQLLAKNIQYF.

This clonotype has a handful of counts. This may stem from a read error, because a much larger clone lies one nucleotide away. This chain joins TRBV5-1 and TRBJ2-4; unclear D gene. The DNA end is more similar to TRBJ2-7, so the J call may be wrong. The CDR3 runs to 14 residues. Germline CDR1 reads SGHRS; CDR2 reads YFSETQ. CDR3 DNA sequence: TGCGCCAGCAGCCCCACGCTATACTCCTGCGAGCAGTACTTC. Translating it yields CASSPTLYSCEQYF.

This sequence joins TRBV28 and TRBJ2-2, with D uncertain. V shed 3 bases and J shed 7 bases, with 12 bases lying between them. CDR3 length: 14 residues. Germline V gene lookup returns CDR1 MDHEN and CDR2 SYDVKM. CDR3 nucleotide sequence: TGTGCCAGCAGTTTTTCAATGACGGTCGGGGAGCTGTTTTTT. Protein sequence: CASSFSMTVGELFF.

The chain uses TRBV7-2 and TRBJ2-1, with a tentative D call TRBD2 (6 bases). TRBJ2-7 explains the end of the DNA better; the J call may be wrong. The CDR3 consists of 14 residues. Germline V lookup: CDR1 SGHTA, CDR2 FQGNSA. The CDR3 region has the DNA TGTGCCAGCAGCTTGCGGGGCTCCTACAATGAGCAGTACTTC. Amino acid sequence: CASSLRGSYNEQYF.

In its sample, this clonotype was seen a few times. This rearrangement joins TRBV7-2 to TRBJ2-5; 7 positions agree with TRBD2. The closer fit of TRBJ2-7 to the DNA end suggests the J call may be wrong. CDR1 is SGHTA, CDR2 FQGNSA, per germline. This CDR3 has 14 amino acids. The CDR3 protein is CASSVGTIHYEQYF. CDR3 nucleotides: TGTGCCAGCAGCGTGGGGACTATTCACTACGAGCAGTACTTC.

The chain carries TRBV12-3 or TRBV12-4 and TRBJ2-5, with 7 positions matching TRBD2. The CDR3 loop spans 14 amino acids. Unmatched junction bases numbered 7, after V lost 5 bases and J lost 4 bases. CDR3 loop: CASSVVPGGETQYF. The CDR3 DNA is TGTGCCAGCAGTGTAGTGCCGGGAGGAGAGACCCAGTACTTC.

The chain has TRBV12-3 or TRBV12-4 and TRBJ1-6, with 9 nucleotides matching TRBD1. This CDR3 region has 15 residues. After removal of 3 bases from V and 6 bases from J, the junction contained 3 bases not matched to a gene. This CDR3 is CASSFMTGGNSPLHF. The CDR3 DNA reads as TGTGCCAGCAGTTTCATGACAGGGGGTAATTCACCCCTCCACTTT.

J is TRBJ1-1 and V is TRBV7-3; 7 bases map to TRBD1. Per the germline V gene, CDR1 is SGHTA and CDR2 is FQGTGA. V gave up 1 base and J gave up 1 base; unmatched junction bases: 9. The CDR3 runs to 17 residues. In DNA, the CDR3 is TGTGCCAGCAGCTTAAGACCCCCACAGGGGACGAACACTGAAGCTTTCTTT. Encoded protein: CASSLRPPQGTNTEAFF.

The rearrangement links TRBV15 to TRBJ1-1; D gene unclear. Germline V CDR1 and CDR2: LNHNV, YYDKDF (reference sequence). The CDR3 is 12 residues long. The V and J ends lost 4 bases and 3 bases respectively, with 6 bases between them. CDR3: CATSKLDTEAFF. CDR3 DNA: TGTGCCACCAGCAAGCTGGACACTGAAGCTTTCTTT.

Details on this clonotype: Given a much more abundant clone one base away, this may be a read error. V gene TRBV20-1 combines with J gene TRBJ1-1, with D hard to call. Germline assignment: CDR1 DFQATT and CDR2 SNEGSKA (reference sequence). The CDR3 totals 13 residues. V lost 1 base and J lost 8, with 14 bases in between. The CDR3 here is CSARAVLLGEAFF. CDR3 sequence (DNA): TGCAGTGCTAGAGCGGTGTTGCTGGGAGAAGCTTTCTTT.

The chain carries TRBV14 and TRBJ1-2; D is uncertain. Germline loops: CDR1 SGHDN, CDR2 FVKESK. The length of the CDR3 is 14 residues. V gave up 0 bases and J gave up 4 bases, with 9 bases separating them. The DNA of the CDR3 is TGTGCCAGCAGCCAAGATGGAGTACGCTATGGCTACACCTTC. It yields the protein CASSQDGVRYGYTF.

CDR3 residues: CASRTSGGSWQPQHF. The CDR3 coding sequence is TGTGCCAGCAGAACATCAGGGGGCTCATGGCAGCCCCAGCATTTT. V is TRBV7-2 and J is TRBJ1-5, with TRBD1 identical over 8 bases. V trimming: 6 bases; J trimming: 7 bases; junction bases outside the gene matches: 11. CDR3 size: 15 residues. Germline assignment: CDR1 SGHTA and CDR2 FQGNSA.

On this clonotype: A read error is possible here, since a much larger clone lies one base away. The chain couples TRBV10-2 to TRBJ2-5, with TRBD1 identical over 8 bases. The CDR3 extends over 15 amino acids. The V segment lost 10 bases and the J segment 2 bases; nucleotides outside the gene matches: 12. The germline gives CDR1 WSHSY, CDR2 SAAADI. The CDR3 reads CANGSGTGPQETQYF. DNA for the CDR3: TGCGCCAACGGATCCGGGACAGGCCCACAAGAGACCCAGTACTTC.

DNA of the CDR3: TGCAGCGTTGATCCCAGGGTTAGGAACACTGAAGCTTTCTTT. It translates to CSVDPRVRNTEAFF. This chain links TRBV29-1 with TRBJ1-1; D perhaps matches TRBD1 (5 bases). Germline V gene sequence: CDR1 SQVTM, CDR2 ANQGSEA. Trimming shortened V by 3 bases and J by 1 base, and 12 bases separated the two germline ends. This CDR3 comprises 14 residues.

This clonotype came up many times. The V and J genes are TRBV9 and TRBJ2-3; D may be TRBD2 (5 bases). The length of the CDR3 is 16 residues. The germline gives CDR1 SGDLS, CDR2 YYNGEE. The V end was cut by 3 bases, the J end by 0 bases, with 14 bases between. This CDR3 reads CASSAVLSGSTDTQYF. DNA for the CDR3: TGTGCCAGCAGCGCAGTTCTCAGCGGTAGCACAGATACGCAGTATTTT.

The CDR3 coding sequence is TGTGCCAGCAGTGAATGGGGAGGGGGAGGCACTGAAGCTTTCTTT. This gives the protein CASSEWGGGGTEAFF. This chain joins TRBV25-1 and TRBJ1-1, with D possibly TRBD1 on 6 matching bases. The CDR3 consists of 15 residues. Trimming left V 1 base short and J 4 bases short, with 13 bases between. Germline V CDR1 and CDR2: MGHDK, SYGVNS.

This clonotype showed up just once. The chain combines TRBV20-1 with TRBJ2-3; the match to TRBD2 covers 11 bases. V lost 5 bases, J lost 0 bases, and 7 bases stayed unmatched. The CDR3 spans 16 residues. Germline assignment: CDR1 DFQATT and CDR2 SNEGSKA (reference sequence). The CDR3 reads CSARSLAGGSTDTQYF. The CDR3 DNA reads TGCAGTGCTCGGAGCCTAGCGGGGGGCAGCACAGATACGCAGTATTTT.

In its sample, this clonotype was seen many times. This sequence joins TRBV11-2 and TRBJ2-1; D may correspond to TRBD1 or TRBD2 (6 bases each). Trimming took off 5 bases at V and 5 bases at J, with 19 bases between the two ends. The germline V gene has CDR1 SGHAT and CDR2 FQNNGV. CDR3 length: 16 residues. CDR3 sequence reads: CASSTRVGGQHNEQFF. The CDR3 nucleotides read TGTGCCAGCAGCACCAGGGTGGGGGGCCAACACAATGAGCAGTTCTTC.

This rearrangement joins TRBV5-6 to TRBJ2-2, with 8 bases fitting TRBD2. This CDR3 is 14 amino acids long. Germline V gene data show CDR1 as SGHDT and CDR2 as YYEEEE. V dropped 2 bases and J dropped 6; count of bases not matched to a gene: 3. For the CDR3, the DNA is TGTGCCAGCAGCTTACGGACTAGCCCCGGGGAGCTGTTTTTT. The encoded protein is CASSLRTSPGELFF.